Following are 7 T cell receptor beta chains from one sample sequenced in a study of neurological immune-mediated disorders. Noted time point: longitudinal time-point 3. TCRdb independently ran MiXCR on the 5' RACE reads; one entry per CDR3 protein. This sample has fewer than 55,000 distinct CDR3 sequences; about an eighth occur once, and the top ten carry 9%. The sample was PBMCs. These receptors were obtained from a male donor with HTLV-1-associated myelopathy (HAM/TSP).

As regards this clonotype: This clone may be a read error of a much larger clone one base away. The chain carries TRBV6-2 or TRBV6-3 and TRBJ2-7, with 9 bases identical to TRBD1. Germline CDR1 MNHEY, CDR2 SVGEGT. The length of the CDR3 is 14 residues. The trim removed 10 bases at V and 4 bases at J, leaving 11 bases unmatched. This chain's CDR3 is CANTYWDREYEQYF. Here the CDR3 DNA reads TGTGCCAACACCTACTGGGACAGGGAATACGAGCAGTACTTC.

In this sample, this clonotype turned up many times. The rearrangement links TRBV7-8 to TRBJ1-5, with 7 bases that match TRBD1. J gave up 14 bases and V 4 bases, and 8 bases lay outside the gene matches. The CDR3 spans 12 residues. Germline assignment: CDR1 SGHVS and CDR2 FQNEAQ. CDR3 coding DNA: TGTGCCAGCAGCTCCTGGACAGGCTGGGAGCATTTT. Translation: CASSSWTGWEHF.

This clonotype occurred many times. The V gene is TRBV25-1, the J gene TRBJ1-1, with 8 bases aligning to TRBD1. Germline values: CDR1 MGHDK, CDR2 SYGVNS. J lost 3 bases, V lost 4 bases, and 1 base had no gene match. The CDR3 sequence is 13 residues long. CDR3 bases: TGTGCCAGCAGTGGACAGGGGCACACTGAAGCTTTCTTT. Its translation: CASSGQGHTEAFF.

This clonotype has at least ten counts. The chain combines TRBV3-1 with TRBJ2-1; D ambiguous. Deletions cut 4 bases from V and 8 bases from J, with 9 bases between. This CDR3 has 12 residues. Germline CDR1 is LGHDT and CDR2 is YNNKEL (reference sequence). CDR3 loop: CASSRYMYEQFF. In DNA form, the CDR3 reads TGTGCCAGCAGCCGTTACATGTATGAGCAGTTCTTC.

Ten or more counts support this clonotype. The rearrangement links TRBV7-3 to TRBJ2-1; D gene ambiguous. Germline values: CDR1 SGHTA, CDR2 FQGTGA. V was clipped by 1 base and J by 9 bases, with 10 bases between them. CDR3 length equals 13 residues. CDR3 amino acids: CASSLNQDGEQFF. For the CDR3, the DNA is TGTGCCAGCAGCTTAAATCAGGATGGTGAGCAGTTCTTC.

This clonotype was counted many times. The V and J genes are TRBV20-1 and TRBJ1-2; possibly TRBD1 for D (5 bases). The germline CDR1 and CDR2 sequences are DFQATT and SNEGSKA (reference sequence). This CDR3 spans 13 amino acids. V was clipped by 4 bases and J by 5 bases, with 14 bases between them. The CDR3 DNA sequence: TGCAGTGCTACCCTGAAGGGGCGTTATGGCTACACCTTC. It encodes CSATLKGRYGYTF.

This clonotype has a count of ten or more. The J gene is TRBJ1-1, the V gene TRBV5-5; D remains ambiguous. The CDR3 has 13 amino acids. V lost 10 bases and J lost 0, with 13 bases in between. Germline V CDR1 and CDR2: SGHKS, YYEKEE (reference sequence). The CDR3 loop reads CAGRTRMNTEAFF. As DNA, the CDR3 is TGTGCCGGACGGACGAGGATGAACACTGAAGCTTTCTTT.